Presented here are 24 T cell receptor beta chains from one specimen sequenced in a study of technical replicates of blood from a few donors. The protocol was immunoSEQ multiplex PCR, while the TCRdb copy is restricted to in-frame clones and leaves out a portion. The repertoire holds under 90,000 clones, approximately 97% seen once, with around 0.2% in the top ten. Input material: T cells isolated from PBMCs. These receptors came from a human donor in good health.

The chain links TRBV2 to TRBJ2-7, with D possibly being TRBD2 (5 bases). The CDR3 covers 12 residues. CDR1 is SNHLY and CDR2 is FYNNEI in the germline V gene. Trimming stripped 6 bases from V and 4 bases from J, with 10 bases between. In DNA, the CDR3 is TGTGCCAGCAGGCTAGCAGATTACGAGCAGTACTTC. Protein: CASRLADYEQYF.

The chain joins TRBV6-4 to TRBJ2-1, with D tentatively TRBD1 (7 bases). Germline CDR1 is MRHNA and CDR2 is SNTAGT. The CDR3 spans 12 residues. Trimming stripped 6 bases from V and 9 bases from J, with 12 bases between. The CDR3 DNA reads TGTGCCAGCAGCCCAGGGGGGACTGAGCAGTTCTTC. Its protein is CASSPGGTEQFF.

The CDR3 bases are TGTGCCAGCAGTGAAGCGTATTTGTCCAGGGCGGGGGAAGAGACCCAGTACTTC. Translation gives CASSEAYLSRAGEETQYF. The V gene is TRBV6-1, the J gene TRBJ2-5, with TRBD2 matching 7 bases. V lost 0 bases, J lost 3 bases, and 13 bases stayed unmatched. The CDR3 has 18 amino acids. Germline CDR1 is MNHNS and CDR2 is SASEGT.

The chain combines TRBV27 with TRBJ2-1, with 11 bases identical to TRBD2. Germline CDR1 reads MNHEY; CDR2 reads SMNVEV (reference sequence). With V trimmed by 2 bases and J by 3 bases, 3 bases remained unmatched. CDR3 size: 16 residues. The CDR3 region is CASSLGTSGDYNEQFF. The CDR3 nucleotides read TGTGCCAGCAGTTTAGGGACTAGCGGAGACTACAATGAGCAGTTCTTC.

The genes are TRBV29-1 and TRBJ1-1, with D maybe TRBD1 (6 bases). This CDR3 is 12 amino acids long. The germline gives CDR1 SQVTM, CDR2 ANQGSEA. Trimming removed 5 bases at V and 6 bases at J, with 13 bases between. CDR3 DNA sequence: TGCAGCGTTCACTCAGGGGTGGCTGAAGCTTTCTTT. As protein: CSVHSGVAEAFF.

The chain has TRBV27 and TRBJ2-7, with 8 bases lining up with TRBD2. Per germline, CDR1 MNHEY and CDR2 SMNVEV (reference sequence). CDR3 length: 14 residues. After removal of 5 bases from V and 1 base from J, the junction contained 4 bases not matched to a gene. The CDR3 DNA reads as TGTGCCAGCAGTCTGCGGGAGGATTCCTACGAGCAGTACTTC. Protein sequence: CASSLREDSYEQYF.

The CDR3 sequence: CAIQVGSGNTIYF. The CDR3 coding sequence is TGTGCCATACAGGTCGGCTCTGGAAACACCATATATTTT. The chain couples TRBV10-3 to TRBJ1-3; D might be TRBD1 (5 bases). V lost 9 bases, J lost 0 bases, and 9 bases lay in between. Germline CDR1 and CDR2: ENHRY and SYGVKD. The CDR3 runs 13 residues.

This sequence joins TRBV5-6 and TRBJ1-5; 8 bases line up with TRBD1. The junction had 13 bases not matched to a gene; V was cut back by 3 bases and J by 5 bases. The CDR3 is 17 residues long. In germline, CDR1 is SGHDT, CDR2 YYEEEE. CDR3 amino acids: CASSSIPTNRGDQPQHF. The CDR3 DNA reads TGTGCCAGCAGCTCCATCCCTACCAACAGGGGGGATCAGCCCCAGCATTTT.

This clone is a singleton in its sample. The chain couples TRBV6-5 to TRBJ1-2; D remains ambiguous. The CDR3 loop spans 15 amino acids. Trimming stripped 0 bases from V and 3 bases from J, with 11 bases between. The germline gives CDR1 MNHEY, CDR2 SVGAGI. This chain's CDR3 is CASSYSFASDYGYTF. CDR3 in DNA: TGTGCCAGCAGTTACTCTTTTGCTTCGGACTATGGCTACACCTTC.

J is TRBJ2-1 and V is TRBV7-8; TRBD2 matches at 7 bases. The CDR3 runs 16 residues. Trimming at V came to 1 base and at J to 5 bases, leaving 8 bases not matched to a gene. Germline assignment: CDR1 SGHVS and CDR2 FQNEAQ. The CDR3 protein is CASSLGGGRPHNEQFF. As DNA, the CDR3 is TGTGCCAGCAGCTTAGGCGGCGGGAGACCCCACAATGAGCAGTTCTTC.

Here the CDR3 reads CASSLREVELFF. In nucleotides, the CDR3 is TGTGCCAGCAGCTTAAGAGAGGTGGAGCTGTTTTTT. This chain joins TRBV5-6 and TRBJ2-2; D gene ambiguous. This CDR3 contains 12 residues. Trimming stripped 2 bases from V and 10 bases from J, with 9 bases between. The V gene's germline CDR1 is SGHDT and CDR2 YYEEEE.

This chain connects TRBV6-6 to TRBJ1-4; 8 bases agree with TRBD1. The CDR3 is made up of 15 amino acids. Germline V gives CDR1 MNHNY, CDR2 SVGAGI (reference sequence). The V and J ends lost 1 base and 7 bases, in that order; junction bases with no gene match: 5. CDR3 amino acids: CASSYFGQGGEKLFF. CDR3 nucleotide sequence: TGTGCCAGCAGTTACTTCGGACAGGGAGGTGAAAAACTGTTTTTT.

The chain recombines TRBV29-1 with TRBJ1-1; tentatively, D is TRBD1 (6 bases). V lost 6 bases and J lost 2, with 13 bases in between. CDR1 and CDR2 from the germline V gene are SQVTM and ANQGSEA. This CDR3 has 13 amino acids. CDR3 amino acids: CSVNRDGNTEAFF. The CDR3 DNA follows: TGCAGCGTGAACAGGGATGGCAACACTGAAGCTTTCTTT.

This clone was seen just once. CDR3 in amino acids: CASSQTGDLSNEKLFF. The CDR3 bases are TGTGCCAGCAGCCAGACAGGGGATCTATCTAATGAAAAACTGTTTTTT. V and J are TRBV7-9 and TRBJ1-4; 8 bases line up with TRBD1. J lost 3 bases, V lost 5 bases, and 8 bases had no gene match. This CDR3 is 16 amino acids long. Germline-derived CDR1 and CDR2 are SEHNR and FQNEAQ (reference sequence).

This clone was seen only a few times. The gene calls are TRBV14 and TRBJ1-2; 7 nucleotides match TRBD1. Per the germline V gene, CDR1 is SGHDN and CDR2 is FVKESK. V was pared by 1 base and J by 4 bases, with 3 bases of the junction left unmatched. This CDR3 has 14 amino acids. This CDR3 is CASSQGRGFYGYTF. Written as DNA, the CDR3 is TGTGCCAGCAGCCAAGGCAGGGGGTTCTATGGCTACACCTTC.

V gene TRBV29-1 combines with J gene TRBJ2-3; TRBD2 aligns across 9 bases. Germline CDR1 and CDR2: SQVTM and ANQGSEA. This CDR3 spans 15 amino acids. V trimming: 1 base; J trimming: 4 bases; junction bases outside the gene matches: 6. The CDR3 DNA sequence: TGCAGCGTTGAAGTAGGGCTAGCGGGATCAGATACGCAGTATTTT. It is translated as CSVEVGLAGSDTQYF.

The chain recombines TRBV4-1 with TRBJ2-7; 10 nucleotides line up with TRBD1. Germline lookup yields CDR1 MGHRA and CDR2 YSYEKL. V was clipped by 4 bases and J by 7 bases; unmatched bases: 7. The CDR3 length is 14 residues. CDR3: CASSPRDRGWEQYF. CDR3 coding DNA: TGCGCCAGCAGCCCCCGGGACAGGGGTTGGGAGCAGTACTTC.

The DNA for the CDR3 is TGTGCCAGCAGTGTATCCCCTAGCGGGGGAAGATGGAATGAGCAGTTCTTC. Its translation is CASSVSPSGGRWNEQFF. J is TRBJ2-1 and V is TRBV6-1, with 10 nucleotides matching TRBD2. This CDR3 comprises 17 residues. Per germline, CDR1 MNHNS and CDR2 SASEGT. The V and J ends lost 4 bases and 7 bases, in that order; junction bases with no gene match: 13.

This chain connects TRBV5-4 to TRBJ2-6, with D unclear. The germline V and J ends were trimmed by 3 bases and 4 bases, with 17 bases remaining between them. Germline values: CDR1 SGHNT, CDR2 YYREEE (reference sequence). CDR3 length: 17 residues. The CDR3 sequence: CASSSAVLADGANVLTF. The CDR3 bases are TGTGCCAGCAGCTCCGCCGTATTAGCAGACGGGGCCAACGTCCTGACTTTC.

This chain uses TRBV5-1 with TRBJ1-3; D gene ambiguous. The germline gives CDR1 SGHRS, CDR2 YFSETQ. The CDR3 has 14 residues. V was pared by 4 bases and J by 3 bases, with 11 bases between. The DNA of the CDR3 is TGCGCCAGCAGCCCGGGGATCCTTGGAAACACCATATATTTT. Translating it yields CASSPGILGNTIYF.

The chain has TRBV5-8 and TRBJ1-3; D not resolved. CDR1 is SGHTS and CDR2 is YDEGEE in the germline V gene. V was trimmed by 4 bases and J by 0 bases, leaving 17 bases between them. This CDR3 comprises 17 residues. This chain's CDR3 is CASSPIRTGSSGNTIYF. CDR3 bases: TGTGCCAGCAGCCCTATTAGGACCGGGAGCTCTGGAAACACCATATATTTT.

The rearrangement joins TRBV29-1 to TRBJ1-1, with 7 positions matching TRBD1. V was clipped by 5 bases and J by 1 base; unmatched bases: 13. The CDR3 covers 16 residues. Per the germline V gene, CDR1 is SQVTM and CDR2 is ANQGSEA. CDR3 sequence (DNA): TGCAGCGTTCACACGGGACAGCGCTCCGGGAACACTGAAGCTTTCTTT. As protein: CSVHTGQRSGNTEAFF.

This clone was observed once. The rearrangement joins TRBV29-1 to TRBJ2-3; a possible D gene is TRBD2 (7 bases). With 2 bases removed from V and 3 bases from J, the gap between germline ends came to 12 bases. Germline V gene lookup returns CDR1 SQVTM and CDR2 ANQGSEA. This CDR3 has 14 residues. In DNA form, the CDR3 reads TGCAGCGTTGAAAGGGGGAGGGGGACAGATACGCAGTATTTT. Protein sequence: CSVERGRGTDTQYF.

V gene TRBV15 combines with J gene TRBJ2-3, with 10 bases matching TRBD2. This CDR3 has 16 amino acids. Germline assignment: CDR1 LNHNV and CDR2 YYDKDF (reference sequence). V was clipped by 6 bases and J by 2 bases; unmatched bases: 8. Written as DNA, the CDR3 is TGTGCCACCAGTCCAAAACTAGCGGGGAACACAGATACGCAGTATTTT. This gives the protein CATSPKLAGNTDTQYF.